This TCR beta chain was captured in a study of blood T cell repertoires in COVID-19. Study-level background: The cDNA or gDNA used as material had been derived from T cells, B-cell-depleted T cells, or PBMCs.

Using immunoSEQ multiplex PCR, the repertoire was profiled, and TCRdb retains in-frame clones only, with some absent. The sample lists a few hundred thousand clones; 88% were seen once. Individuals aged about 18 to 89 years were recruited from roughly 23 US areas. Self-reported history from a screening survey and questionnaire set each donor's cohort. Symptom resolution, clearance, or two negative PCRs marked the recovered donors of Cohort 3. The CDR3 sequence is 16 residues long. The V gene's germline CDR1 is MDHEN and CDR2 SYDVKM. The trim removed 5 bases at V and 2 bases at J, leaving 6 bases unmatched.

The receptor was isolated from a woman between 18 and 30 years old who had recovered from COVID-19. Sequenced: PBMCs or T cells enriched from blood (not recorded which). This chain uses TRBV28 with TRBJ1-4; 9 nucleotides line up with TRBD1. The CDR3 DNA reads TGTGCCAGCAGTCCGTACAGGGGGCAGACTAATGAAAAACTGTTTTTT. This translates into CASSPYRGQTNEKLFF.